This TCR beta chain emerged from a study of T cell responses to AZD1222 COVID-19 vaccine. The repertoire was sequenced with immunoSEQ multiplex PCR; TCRdb's copy has only in-frame clones and lacks some. Of 80,000 to 95,000 clones listed, 85% to 90% were seen once; the top ten hold around 5.1%. Study-level results: Samples come after the peak T cell response, not at day 14. White British donors predominated, females outnumbered males, and clonal diversity was possibly underestimated. Distributed over spike, vaccine-associated CD4 TCRs predominated at 160-218 and 743-854.

CDR1 and CDR2 from the germline V gene are MDHEN and SYDVKM. Trimming at V came to 7 bases and at J to 7 bases, leaving 7 bases not matched to a gene. CDR3 size: 14 residues. Turning to this clone: Its antigen remains unknown.

The specimen was peripheral blood, collected on day 0 of MenACWY control vaccination. The receptor was derived from an adult in good health. The V gene is TRBV28, the J gene TRBJ2-7, with 13 nucleotides matching TRBD2. CDR3 sequence reads: CASIRTSGSGEQYF. For the CDR3, the DNA is TGTGCCAGCATCAGGACTAGCGGGAGTGGAGAGCAGTACTTC.